What follows are 19 T cell receptor beta chains derived from one specimen sequenced in a study of cytomegalovirus exposure and HLA in healthy donors. PCR used 60 Vbeta primers and 13 Jbeta primers. Measured with immunoSEQ multiplex PCR; TCRdb has only the in-frame clones, and not every one. The sample carries just over 150,000 clones, 75% to 80% recorded once. Sample: PBMCs. These receptors all stem from a woman aged 40-49 years in good health and CMV-seronegative.

The V and J genes are TRBV5-3 and TRBJ1-1; TRBD1 aligns across 9 bases. TRBV5-3 is labeled an ORF, and its function is uncertain. Germline trimming cut 8 bases from V and 5 bases from J; bases unmatched to any gene: 19. This CDR3 comprises 17 residues. CDR3 in DNA: TGTGCCAGTTTACTGAACCGGGACAGGGAGGAAAAGACTGAAGCTTTCTTT. This sequence encodes CASLLNRDREEKTEAFF.

The chain uses TRBV28 and TRBJ2-1; TRBD1 agrees at 10 bases. The CDR3 spans 17 residues. The germline V gene has CDR1 MDHEN and CDR2 SYDVKM. Unmatched junction bases numbered 14, after V lost 3 bases and J lost 9 bases. Here the CDR3 reads CASSFTTGTGALAEQFF. CDR3 nucleotides: TGTGCCAGCAGTTTCACAACCGGGACAGGGGCCCTTGCTGAGCAGTTCTTC.

Points on this clone: The same CDR3 can be traced to other DNA sequences in this sample. The chain links TRBV29-1 to TRBJ1-3; unclear D gene. Germline V gene lookup returns CDR1 SQVTM and CDR2 ANQGSEA. The CDR3 is 12 amino acids. V lost 3 bases, J lost 2 bases, and 5 bases lay in between. The CDR3 DNA is TGCAGCGTTGAGACAACTGGAAACACCATATATTTT. It encodes CSVETTGNTIYF.

The chain joins TRBV9 to TRBJ1-6; 10 positions match TRBD1. Germline lookup yields CDR1 SGDLS and CDR2 YYNGEE. V lost 4 bases and J lost 9; bases outside the gene matches: 7. CDR3 length equals 15 residues. The CDR3 DNA is TGTGCCAGCAGCCCAGGGGACAGGGGCAGTTCACCCCTCCACTTT. As protein: CASSPGDRGSSPLHF.

The CDR3 spells CASGYGQGARGANYGYTF. CDR3 sequence (DNA): TGCGCCAGCGGGTACGGACAGGGGGCGCGAGGAGCTAACTATGGCTACACCTTC. The chain carries TRBV5-1 and TRBJ1-2; 11 bases are a match to TRBD1. V shed 7 bases and J 0 bases; nucleotides not matched to a gene: 14. The CDR3 contains 18 residues. Germline V gives CDR1 SGHRS, CDR2 YFSETQ.

The chain uses TRBV28 and TRBJ1-2; D is ambiguous. Deletions cut 4 bases from V and 2 bases from J, with 17 bases between. CDR1 is MDHEN, CDR2 SYDVKM, per germline. CDR3 length: 16 residues. The CDR3 is CASSSLTVRSNYGYTF. CDR3 in DNA: TGTGCCAGCAGTTCGCTCACTGTACGTAGCAACTATGGCTACACCTTC.

The chain carries TRBV11-2 and TRBJ2-5; D remains ambiguous. Per the germline V gene, CDR1 is SGHAT and CDR2 is FQNNGV. Between the trimmed V and J ends, which lost 4 bases and 9 bases, there was a span of 27 bases. The CDR3 contains 17 residues. The DNA of the CDR3 is TGTGCCAGCAGCTCCCCTCGCGGAGAAAGAGTACGGTGGGCCCAGTACTTC. Protein: CASSSPRGERVRWAQYF.

The chain recombines TRBV5-1 with TRBJ1-4; D not resolved. The CDR3 runs to 16 residues. V lost 5 bases, J lost 10 bases, and 24 bases lay in between. The V gene's germline CDR1 is SGHRS and CDR2 YFSETQ. The CDR3 DNA follows: TGCGCCAGCAGACGCAATCCGGGAAACAGCAGCGGAAAACTGTTTTTT. Translating it yields CASRRNPGNSSGKLFF.

The chain combines TRBV10-3 with TRBJ1-1, with 7 nucleotides matching TRBD1. The CDR3 is made up of 14 amino acids. Germline loops: CDR1 ENHRY, CDR2 SYGVKD. With 5 bases clipped from V and 4 bases from J, the junction kept 7 bases outside the gene matches. The CDR3 DNA is TGTGCCATCAGTTTACAGGGGATCGGCACTGAAGCTTTCTTT. It yields the protein CAISLQGIGTEAFF.

The V and J genes are TRBV5-4 and TRBJ1-6; D may be TRBD1 (6 bases). Germline V CDR1 and CDR2: SGHNT, YYREEE (reference sequence). The CDR3 contains 13 residues. V lost 5 bases and J lost 7, with 10 bases in between. The CDR3 nucleotides are TGTGCCAGCAGAATAACAGGGAATTCACCCCTCCACTTT. This codes for CASRITGNSPLHF.

The V call is TRBV29-1, the J call TRBJ2-2, with 7 positions matching TRBD1. V was clipped by 7 bases and J by 3 bases; unmatched bases: 5. Germline CDR1 SQVTM, CDR2 ANQGSEA. The CDR3 is 13 residues long. In nucleotides, the CDR3 is TGCAGCGGTACAGGGGCGGACACCGGGGAGCTGTTTTTT. Translated: CSGTGADTGELFF.

This clone was recorded once. The V gene is TRBV5-1, the J gene TRBJ2-7; a possible D gene is TRBD1 (6 bases). Germline V gene data show CDR1 as SGHRS and CDR2 as YFSETQ. V shed 1 base and J shed 1 base, with 9 bases lying between them. The CDR3 has 14 residues. CDR3 residues: CASSLTGQSYEQYF. CDR3 nucleotides: TGCGCCAGCAGCTTGACAGGACAGTCCTACGAGCAGTACTTC.

The V and J genes are TRBV2 and TRBJ2-1; 12 bases match TRBD2. From germline, CDR1 is SNHLY and CDR2 FYNNEI. The CDR3 totals 15 residues. J lost 7 bases, V lost 5 bases, and 6 bases had no gene match. The CDR3 sequence: CASSLLAGGPNEQFF. For the CDR3, the DNA is TGTGCCAGCAGTCTCCTAGCGGGGGGGCCGAATGAGCAGTTCTTC. Full variable domain (outside the CDR3, taken from reference TRBV2 and TRBJ2-1): EPEVTQTPSHQVTQMGQEVILRCVPISNHLYFYWYRQILGQKVEFLVSFYNNEISEKSEIFDDQFSVERPDGSNFTLKIRSTKLEDSAMYFCASSLLAGGPNEQFFGPGTRLTVL.

V gene TRBV18 combines with J gene TRBJ1-5; 11 nucleotides agree with TRBD1. The germline CDR1 and CDR2 sequences are KGHSH and LQKENI. V was clipped by 6 bases and J by 6 bases; unmatched bases: 7. CDR3 size: 15 residues. Here the CDR3 reads CASSEGQGEVQPQHF. As DNA, the CDR3 is TGTGCCAGCTCCGAGGGACAGGGGGAGGTTCAGCCCCAGCATTTT.

The V and J genes are TRBV27 and TRBJ2-7, with 8 positions matching TRBD2. The CDR3 is 16 amino acids. In germline, CDR1 is MNHEY, CDR2 SMNVEV (reference sequence). V lost 4 bases, J lost 4 bases, and 12 bases stayed unmatched. CDR3 sequence: CASSSSRRGGFYEQYF. DNA of the CDR3: TGTGCCAGCAGTTCCTCCAGACGGGGGGGGTTTTACGAGCAGTACTTC.

The rearrangement uses TRBV6-5 and TRBJ2-1; perhaps TRBD2 as D (7 bases). The CDR3 length is 15 residues. Germline CDR1 MNHEY, CDR2 SVGAGI. The V end was cut by 4 bases, the J end by 10 bases, with 20 bases between. The CDR3 sequence is CASSSVAMGGREQFF. The CDR3 nucleotides are TGTGCCAGCAGTTCCGTTGCCATGGGGGGGCGGGAGCAGTTCTTC.

CDR3 protein: CASSLGRWVTEAFF. The DNA of the CDR3 is TGTGCCAGCAGCCTTGGGAGGTGGGTGACTGAAGCTTTCTTT. V gene TRBV11-2 combines with J gene TRBJ1-1; D is unresolved. This CDR3 is 14 amino acids long. CDR1 and CDR2 (germline): SGHAT, FQNNGV. V was pared by 5 bases and J by 5 bases, with 15 bases between.

The V and J genes are TRBV7-8 and TRBJ1-2, with TRBD1 identical over 7 bases. This CDR3 is 15 amino acids long. V lost 5 bases, J lost 0 bases, and 6 bases stayed unmatched. Germline CDR1 and CDR2: SGHVS and FQNEAQ. The CDR3 coding sequence is TGTGCCAGCAGCAGCAACAGGGGAGCTAACTATGGCTACACCTTC. Encoded protein: CASSSNRGANYGYTF. The full variable domain, in which reference TRBV7-8 and TRBJ1-2 provide the parts outside the CDR3, is GAGVSQSPRYKVAKRGQDVALRCDPISGHVSLFWYQQALGQGPEFLTYFQNEAQLDKSGLPSDRFFAERPEGSVSTLKIQRTQQEDSAVYLCASSSNRGANYGYTFGSGTRLTVV.

This sequence joins TRBV5-1 and TRBJ2-7, with TRBD1 matching over 7 bases. Germline CDR1 SGHRS, CDR2 YFSETQ. The CDR3 is 14 amino acids. Germline trimming cut 4 bases from V and 6 bases from J; bases unmatched to any gene: 10. The CDR3: CASSRTTGVGEQYF. The CDR3 DNA sequence: TGCGCCAGCAGCCGAACAACAGGGGTTGGCGAGCAGTACTTC. Variable domain in full (rest from reference TRBV5-1 and TRBJ2-7): KAGVTQTPRYLIKTRGQQVTLSCSPISGHRSVSWYQQTPGQGLQFLFEYFSETQRNKGNFPGRFSGRQFSNSRSEMNVSTLELGDSALYLCASSRTTGVGEQYFGPGTRLTVT.